This T cell receptor beta chain was captured by sequencing in a study of T-cell memory formation after mild COVID-19. Whole-study results and caveats: Confirmation of SARS-CoV-2 specificity was lacking for second-wave clones peaking day 37. CD4/CD8 balance held among clones contracting day 15 to 85, and later expanders leaned CD4+.

Worth noting for this clonotype: The target antigen is unknown.

TCRdb itself ran the 5' RACE reads through MiXCR, one entry per CDR3 protein. The top ten hold roughly 13% of the sample, which has about 350,000 distinct CDR3 sequences, 28% seen once. Germline V CDR1 and CDR2: KGHDR, SFDVKD. V lost 3 bases and J lost 10, with 21 bases in between. The CDR3 covers 15 residues. The J gene is TRBJ2-7, the V gene TRBV24-1, with a possible D match to TRBD1 (6 bases). The sample consisted of PBMCs or a T cell subset sorted from them (not recorded which). This TCR was recovered from an adult woman who had mild COVID-19 (a few samples of this study predate the infection). Cell type and time point are not known. The CDR3 nucleotides read TGTGCCACCAGTGATACCCTTACGGACAGCTCGGTACAGTACTTC. Translated: CATSDTLTDSSVQYF.